Below, 12 T cell receptor beta chains from the same sample are listed, as sequenced in a study of blood T cell repertoires in COVID-19. TCRdb's table, derived via immunoSEQ multiplex PCR, lists solely in-frame clones and lacks some. The sample lists roughly 450,000 clones, around 90% occurring once. Specimen: PBMCs or T cells enriched from blood (not recorded which). All receptors derive from a man aged 18 to 30 who had recovered from COVID-19.

CDR3 nucleotide sequence: TGTGCCAGCAGCCAAAACACCGGAGGGGCCCAAGAGACCCAGTACTTC. Encoded protein: CASSQNTGGAQETQYF. The chain combines TRBV3-1 (or the pseudogene TRBV3-2) with TRBJ2-5; D possibly corresponds to TRBD2 (6 bases). Germline V CDR1 and CDR2: LGHDT, YNNKEL (reference sequence). V lost 2 bases to trimming and J lost 1 base, with 14 bases between them. This CDR3 contains 16 residues.

The chain couples TRBV9 to TRBJ2-1; TRBD2 aligns across 15 bases. The CDR3 has 17 residues. Germline V gene data show CDR1 as SGDLS and CDR2 as YYNGEE. Germline trimming cut 4 bases from V and 9 bases from J; bases unmatched to any gene: 11. CDR3 in DNA: TGTGCCAGCAGCCCAAGGACTAGCGGGGGGGCCCCGGGTGAGCAGTTCTTC. This encodes CASSPRTSGGAPGEQFF. Complete variable domain (other parts from reference TRBV9 and TRBJ2-1): DSGVTQTPKHLITATGQRVTLRCSPRSGDLSVYWYQQSLDQGLQFLIQYYNGEERAKGNILERFSAQQFPDLHSELNLSSLELGDSALYFCASSPRTSGGAPGEQFFGPGTRLTVL.

The V and J genes are TRBV19 and TRBJ2-1, with 11 bases matching TRBD2. The CDR3 contains 15 residues. Losses at the gene ends were 5 bases for V and 3 bases for J; bases not matched to a gene: 3. From germline, CDR1 is LNHDA and CDR2 SQIVND (reference sequence). CDR3 protein: CASSPGTSGYNEQFF. As DNA, the CDR3 is TGTGCCAGTAGTCCCGGGACTAGCGGCTACAATGAGCAGTTCTTC.

The V and J genes are TRBV28 and TRBJ2-7, with 9 bases matching TRBD2. This CDR3 spans 15 amino acids. V dropped 1 base and J dropped 2; count of bases not matched to a gene: 3. Germline values: CDR1 MDHEN, CDR2 SYDVKM. CDR3 in DNA: TGTGCCAGCAGTTTATTAGGACTAGCGACCTACGAGCAGTACTTC. This codes for CASSLLGLATYEQYF.

Written as DNA, the CDR3 is TGTGCCAGCTCGACGGGGACTGAAGCTTTCTTT. Protein sequence: CASSTGTEAFF. The rearrangement links TRBV18 to TRBJ1-1, with D uncertain. Per the germline V gene, CDR1 is KGHSH and CDR2 is LQKENI. Trimming took off 6 bases at V and 5 bases at J, with 7 bases between the two ends. This CDR3 spans 11 amino acids.

The chain recombines TRBV21-1 with TRBJ1-6; the table assigns TRBD1, which was not confirmed against the DNA. TRBV21-1 is marked as a pseudogene. The CDR3 sequence is 16 residues long. As DNA, the CDR3 is TGTGCCAGCAGCAGGGAGAGACAGGGCTTCTCTTCACCCCTCCACTTT. Amino acids: CASSRERQGFSSPLHF.

The chain uses TRBV11-3 and TRBJ1-2; TRBD1 agrees at 7 bases. The germline V gene encodes CDR1 SGHNT and CDR2 YENEEA. The length of the CDR3 is 13 residues. V shed 6 bases and J 5 bases; nucleotides not matched to a gene: 6. CDR3 nucleotides: TGTGCCAGCAGTAAGGGGGCAAATTATGGCTACACCTTC. This codes for CASSKGANYGYTF.

In its sample, this clone was seen once. This chain joins TRBV19 and TRBJ2-1, with a possible D match to TRBD2 (6 bases). V dropped 3 bases and J dropped 5 bases, with 14 bases sitting between them. Per germline, CDR1 LNHDA and CDR2 SQIVND (reference sequence). This CDR3 contains 15 residues. DNA for the CDR3: TGTGCCAGTAGTATTTATAGCGGAGTACACAATGAGCAGTTCTTC. Translated, it gives CASSIYSGVHNEQFF. The full variable domain, with the rest looked up from reference TRBV19 and TRBJ2-1, is DGGITQSPKYLFRKEGQNVTLSCEQNLNHDAMYWYRQDPGQGLRLIYYSQIVNDFQKGDIAEGYSVSREKKESFPLTVTSAQKNPTAFYLCASSIYSGVHNEQFFGPGTRLTVL.

This sequence joins TRBV19 and TRBJ1-6; no clear D gene. The V end was cut by 6 bases, the J end by 7 bases, with 7 bases between. CDR3 size: 12 residues. Germline-derived CDR1 and CDR2 are LNHDA and SQIVND (reference sequence). CDR3 region: CASRSFNSPLHF. CDR3 bases: TGTGCCAGTAGATCTTTCAATTCACCCCTCCACTTT.

This clone was seen just once. The V gene is TRBV19, the J gene TRBJ2-3; 7 nucleotides line up with TRBD2. There are 14 residues in the CDR3. With V trimmed by 2 bases and J by 4 bases, 3 bases remained unmatched. Germline loops: CDR1 LNHDA, CDR2 SQIVND (reference sequence). Written as DNA, the CDR3 is TGTGCCAGTAGTATAAGACTAGCCTCAGATACGCAGTATTTT. This encodes CASSIRLASDTQYF. Full variable domain (missing parts from reference TRBV19 and TRBJ2-3): DGGITQSPKYLFRKEGQNVTLSCEQNLNHDAMYWYRQDPGQGLRLIYYSQIVNDFQKGDIAEGYSVSREKKESFPLTVTSAQKNPTAFYLCASSIRLASDTQYFGPGTRLTVL.

CDR3 coding DNA: TGTGCCAGCAGTTTGTCATCCCCTACTAGCGGTGAGCAGTTCTTC. Its translation: CASSLSSPTSGEQFF. This chain uses TRBV28 with TRBJ2-1, with 8 bases that match TRBD2. V shed 3 bases and J 9 bases; nucleotides not matched to a gene: 10. Germline loops: CDR1 MDHEN, CDR2 SYDVKM. The CDR3 covers 15 residues.

Here the CDR3 DNA reads TGCGCCAGCAGCCCGAGGGAGGGAGGCGAGACCCAGTACTTC. Translation: CASSPREGGETQYF. The chain couples TRBV5-1 to TRBJ2-5; 7 bases match TRBD2. The V segment lost 4 bases and the J segment 5 bases; nucleotides outside the gene matches: 8. The CDR3 is 14 residues long. Germline V lookup: CDR1 SGHRS, CDR2 YFSETQ.